This T cell receptor (beta chain) was sequenced during a study of radiation and T cells in renal cell carcinoma. About the research overall: Nephrectomy followed 15 Gy stereotactic body radiation by 4 weeks. Study-wide findings and caveats: From baseline, blood top tumor clonotypes peaked at 2 weeks post-radiation.

Time point reported: baseline pretreatment blood. Treatment defined: 15 Gy SBRT to primary tumor, nephrectomy 4 weeks later. Clear cell pathology was present in this patient's renal cell carcinoma. Here immunoSEQ multiplex PCR was the method, and the copy in TCRdb shows in-frame clones only, minus some. The sample has roughly 100,000 clones, approximately 86% seen once. Points on this clone: The antigen is not known.

This CDR3 has 13 residues. Trimming cost V 4 bases and J 4 bases, with 11 bases left between them. CDR1 is MGHDK and CDR2 is SYGVNS in the germline V gene. The sample here was blood, taken from a patient whose treatment included radiotherapy and nephrectomy. This clonotype was obtained from a man in his fifties with renal cell carcinoma. The chain is built from TRBV25-1 and TRBJ2-7, with D possibly being TRBD1 (5 bases). The CDR3 DNA is TGTGCCAGCAGTGTCCCAGGGCTGTACGAGCAGTACTTC. Its protein is CASSVPGLYEQYF.